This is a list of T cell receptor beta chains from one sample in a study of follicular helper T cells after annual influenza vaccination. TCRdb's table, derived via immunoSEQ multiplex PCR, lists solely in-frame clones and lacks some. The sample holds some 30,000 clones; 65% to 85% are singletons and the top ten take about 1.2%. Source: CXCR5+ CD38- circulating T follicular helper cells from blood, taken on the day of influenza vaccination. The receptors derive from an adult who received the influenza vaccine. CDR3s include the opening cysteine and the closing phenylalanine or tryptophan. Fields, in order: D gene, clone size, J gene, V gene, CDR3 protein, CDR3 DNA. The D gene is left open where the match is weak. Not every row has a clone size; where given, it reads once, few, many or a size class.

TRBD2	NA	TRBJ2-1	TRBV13	CASSYGLGTSGSNEQFF	TGTGCCAGCAGCTATGGGCTCGGGACTAGCGGGAGCAATGAGCAGTTCTTC
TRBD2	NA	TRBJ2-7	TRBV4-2	CASSQDWASGESSYEQYF	TGTGCCAGCAGCCAAGATTGGGCTAGCGGGGAGAGCTCCTACGAGCAGTACTTC
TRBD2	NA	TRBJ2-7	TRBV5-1	CASSLRLASYEQYF	TGCGCCAGCAGCCTTCGACTAGCGAGCTACGAGCAGTACTTC
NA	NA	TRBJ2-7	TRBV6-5	CASSPRGHEQYF	TGTGCCAGCAGTCCTAGGGGTCACGAGCAGTACTTC
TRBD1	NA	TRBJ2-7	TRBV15	CATSRGGRGLSHEQYF	TGTGCCACCAGCAGAGGAGGCAGGGGGCTTTCCCACGAGCAGTACTTC
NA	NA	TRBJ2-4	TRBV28	CASSGAANIQYF	TGTGCCAGCAGTGGGGCCGCGAACATTCAGTACTTC
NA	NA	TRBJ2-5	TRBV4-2	CASSQVSTGIRGRGETQYF	TGTGCCAGCAGCCAGGTTTCAACAGGCATCAGGGGCCGCGGAGAGACCCAGTACTTC
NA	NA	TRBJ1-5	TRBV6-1	CASSDSQRPQHF	TGTGCCAGCAGTGATAGTCAGCGGCCCCAGCATTTT
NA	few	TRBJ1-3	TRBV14	CASSQDKKGRPFDTIYF	TGTGCCAGCAGCCAAGACAAGAAAGGGAGGCCCTTTGACACCATATATTTT
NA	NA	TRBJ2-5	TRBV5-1	CASSLYGQTETQYF	TGCGCCAGCAGCTTGTATGGGCAAACGGAGACCCAGTACTTC
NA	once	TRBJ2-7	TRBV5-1	CASSLDQREQYF	TGCGCCAGCAGCTTGGATCAGAGGGAGCAGTACTTC
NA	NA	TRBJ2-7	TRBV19	CASAQQQSTEQYF	TGTGCCAGCGCCCAACAGCAGTCTACCGAGCAGTACTTC
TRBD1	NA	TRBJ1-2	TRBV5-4	CASSSGQGRTNYGYTF	TGTGCCAGCAGCTCAGGACAGGGAAGGACTAACTATGGCTACACCTTC
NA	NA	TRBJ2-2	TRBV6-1	CASSVGGDTGEPFF	TGTGCCAGCAGTGTGGGGGGGGACACCGGGGAGCCGTTTTTT
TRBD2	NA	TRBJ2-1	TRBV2	CASSDPGVAGGYYNEQFF	TGTGCCAGCAGTGACCCCGGGGTGGCGGGGGGTTACTACAATGAGCAGTTCTTC
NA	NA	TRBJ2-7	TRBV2	CASSDKYEQYF	TGTGCCAGCAGCGACAAATACGAGCAGTACTTC
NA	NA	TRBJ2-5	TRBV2	CASTGTFQETQYF	TGTGCCAGCACCGGGACTTTCCAAGAGACCCAGTACTTC
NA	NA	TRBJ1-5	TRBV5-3	CARSPQLNSNQPQHF	TGTGCCAGAAGCCCCCAACTAAACAGCAATCAGCCCCAGCATTTT
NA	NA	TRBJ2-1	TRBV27	CASMQNRDYNEQFF	TGTGCCAGCATGCAGAACAGGGACTACAATGAGCAGTTCTTC
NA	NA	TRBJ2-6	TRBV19	CASSPGLSGANVLTF	TGTGCCAGTAGTCCAGGGCTTTCGGGGGCCAACGTCCTGACTTTC
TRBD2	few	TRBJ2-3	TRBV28	CASSSSGGAYTDTQYF	TGTGCCAGCAGTTCGAGCGGGGGGGCTTACACAGATACGCAGTATTTT
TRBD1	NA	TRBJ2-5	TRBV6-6	CASSYPQQTGGTQYF	TGTGCCAGCAGTTACCCACAACAGACAGGGGGGACCCAGTACTTC
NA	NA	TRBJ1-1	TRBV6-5	CASSYQPDRLAEAFF	TGTGCCAGCAGTTACCAGCCTGACAGGCTAGCTGAAGCTTTCTTT
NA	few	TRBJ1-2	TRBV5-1	CASSLDVSGFYGYTF	TGCGCCAGCAGCTTGGATGTCAGTGGTTTCTATGGCTACACCTTC
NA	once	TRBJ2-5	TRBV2	CASSEKMEETQYF	TGTGCCAGCAGTGAAAAGATGGAGGAGACCCAGTACTTC
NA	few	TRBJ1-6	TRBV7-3	CASSLGQNSPLHF	TGTGCCAGCAGCTTGGGGCAGAATTCACCCCTCCACTTT
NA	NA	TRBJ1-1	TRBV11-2	CASSLYSGQAFF	TGTGCCAGCAGCTTATATTCAGGGCAAGCTTTCTTT
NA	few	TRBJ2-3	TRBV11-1	CASSPMISRDTQYF	TGTGCCAGCAGCCCGATGATCTCGCGGGATACGCAGTATTTT
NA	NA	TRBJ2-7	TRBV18	CASSRQTYEQYF	TGTGCCAGCTCACGACAGACCTACGAGCAGTACTTC
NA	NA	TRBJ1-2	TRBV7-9	CASRRTGQGGYTF	TGTGCCAGCAGACGTACAGGGCAGGGCGGCTACACCTTC
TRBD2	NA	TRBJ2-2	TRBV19	CASSMAGVSAGELFF	TGTGCCAGTAGTATGGCGGGGGTCAGTGCCGGGGAGCTGTTTTTT
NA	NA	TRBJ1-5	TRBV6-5	CASAREANQPQHF	TGTGCCAGCGCACGGGAGGCCAATCAGCCCCAGCATTTT
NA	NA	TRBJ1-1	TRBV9	CASSIQTNTEAFF	TGTGCCAGCAGCATACAAACGAACACTGAAGCTTTCTTT
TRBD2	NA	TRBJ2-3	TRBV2	CASSDDGGRVDTQYF	TGTGCCAGCAGTGATGACGGCGGGAGAGTAGATACGCAGTATTTT
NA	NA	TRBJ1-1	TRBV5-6	CASIKQLGSGEVTEAFF	TGTGCCAGCATCAAACAGTTAGGAAGCGGGGAGGTTACTGAAGCTTTCTTT
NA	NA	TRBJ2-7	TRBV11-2	CASSLETRYEQYF	TGTGCCAGCAGCTTAGAGACTCGGTACGAGCAGTACTTC
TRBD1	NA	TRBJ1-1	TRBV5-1	CASSSGQSRGTEAFF	TGCGCCAGCAGCTCGGGACAGTCCAGAGGCACTGAAGCTTTCTTT
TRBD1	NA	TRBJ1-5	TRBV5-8	CASSLRQGAIQPQHF	TGTGCCAGCAGCTTGAGACAGGGGGCGATTCAGCCCCAGCATTTT
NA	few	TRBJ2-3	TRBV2	CASSLQGPTDTQYF	TGTGCCAGCAGCCTACAGGGCCCCACAGATACGCAGTATTTT
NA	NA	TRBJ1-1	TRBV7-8	CASSSSTLNEAFF	TGTGCCAGCAGCTCCTCGACTCTAAATGAAGCTTTCTTT
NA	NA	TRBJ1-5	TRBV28	CASLGGGSNQPQHF	TGTGCCAGCCTCGGGGGGGGTAGCAATCAGCCCCAGCATTTT
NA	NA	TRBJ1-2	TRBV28	CASSLPATAYGYTF	TGTGCCAGCAGTCTCCCGGCGACAGCCTATGGCTACACCTTC
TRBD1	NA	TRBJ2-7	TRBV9	CASSAAPTGQGNEQYF	TGTGCCAGCAGCGCGGCACCGACGGGACAGGGGAACGAGCAGTACTTC
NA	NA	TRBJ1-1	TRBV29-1	CSVVQGIDEAFF	TGCAGCGTTGTTCAGGGAATTGATGAAGCTTTCTTT
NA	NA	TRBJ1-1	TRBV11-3	CASSSRKTGIAEAFF	TGTGCCAGCAGTTCCCGTAAAACCGGGATCGCTGAAGCTTTCTTT